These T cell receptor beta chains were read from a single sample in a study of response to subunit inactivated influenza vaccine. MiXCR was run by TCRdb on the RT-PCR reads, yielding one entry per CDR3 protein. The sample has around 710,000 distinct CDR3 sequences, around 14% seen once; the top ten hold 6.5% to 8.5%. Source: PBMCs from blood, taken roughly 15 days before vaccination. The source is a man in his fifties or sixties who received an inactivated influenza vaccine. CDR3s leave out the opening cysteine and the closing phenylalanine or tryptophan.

ASADLNRARETQY	TRBJ2-5	TRBV27
AWSVSLRQGTIQY	TRBJ2-4	TRBV30
ATSDGGPNEQF	TRBJ2-1	TRBV24-1
SAYSPLQAMNTEAF	TRBJ1-1	TRBV20-1
ATSRDLGRNYGYT	TRBJ1-2	TRBV15
ASSVDRGGLYEQY	TRBJ2-7	TRBV10-1
AGSLGRGYRDDQY	TRBJ2-5	TRBV7-2
SARGSGQGIDEQY	TRBJ2-7	TRBV20-1
ASSFGRGIWETQY	TRBJ2-5	TRBV7-9
ASSSGTGVEKLF	TRBJ1-4	TRBV6-5
SASRLNTGELF	TRBJ2-2	TRBV20-1
ASSYGQGGGDTQY	TRBJ2-3	TRBV6-2/TRBV6-3
ASREDAAKNIQY	TRBJ2-4	TRBV2
ASSGDKGASYEQY	TRBJ2-7	TRBV6-1
ATSRDVGFYEQY	TRBJ2-7	TRBV15
ASSLSSGVGGYT	TRBJ1-2	TRBV27
SAAFLRDSSTDTQY	TRBJ2-3	TRBV20-1
ASSLGTVSNEKLF	TRBJ1-4	TRBV28
ASSLTQMNTGELF	TRBJ2-2	TRBV5-1
ASSLGAQGHEQY	TRBJ2-7	TRBV7-9
ASSRDMFSYNSPLH	TRBJ1-6	TRBV5-1
ASSLWTGDETQY	TRBJ2-5	TRBV5-1
ASSELGLVKGQETQY	TRBJ2-5	TRBV25-1
ASSLSRADASTDTQY	TRBJ2-3	TRBV7-8
ASRLDSSHGYT	TRBJ1-2	TRBV6-2/TRBV6-3
ASSSLGTAANTGELF	TRBJ2-2	TRBV28
AISVQGSANTGELF	TRBJ2-2	TRBV10-3
ASSKQGALNTEAF	TRBJ1-1	TRBV14
ASSLRWERSDTQY	TRBJ2-3	TRBV7-2
ASNAGSSYNEQF	TRBJ2-1	TRBV6-2/TRBV6-3
ASSFREVETQY	TRBJ2-5	TRBV12-3/TRBV12-4
ASSQGPREYETQY	TRBJ2-5	TRBV3-1
ASSLSSGGLYNEQF	TRBJ2-1	TRBV7-9
ASSPPLVTEQY	TRBJ2-7	TRBV9
ASSLSLFDEQF	TRBJ2-1	TRBV5-1
SARPGTTYEQY	TRBJ2-7	TRBV20-1
ASSRDVMETQY	TRBJ2-5	TRBV28
ASSLTVPAYEQY	TRBJ2-7	TRBV19
ASSQLSMGGLLNEKLF	TRBJ1-4	TRBV4-3
ASSSYGASGETQY	TRBJ2-5	TRBV28
SARWDRGSEAF	TRBJ1-1	TRBV20-1
ASSRTSGTGELF	TRBJ2-2	TRBV5-1
ASSIQDQETQY	TRBJ2-5	TRBV19
ATSLQTGLGTEAF	TRBJ1-1	TRBV15
SAQHGNSNQPQH	TRBJ1-5	TRBV20-1
TSSSSSQGGLLSYNEQF	TRBJ2-1	TRBV2
ASSQDSWTGNQPQH	TRBJ1-5	TRBV3-1
VVGTGELF	TRBJ2-2	TRBV7-9
SASTPYGYT	TRBJ1-2	TRBV20-1
ASSHLELHYNEQF	TRBJ2-1	TRBV4-2
ASSLALAGVDEQY	TRBJ2-7	TRBV7-9
ASTTTGDTQY	TRBJ2-3	TRBV6-2/TRBV6-3
SGRLALKGEQF	TRBJ2-1	TRBV20-1
ASRPRSPYNEQF	TRBJ2-1	TRBV27
ASSPGGDKNIQY	TRBJ2-4	TRBV12-3/TRBV12-4
SALAGATYEQY	TRBJ2-7	TRBV29-1
ASSDWTGEAF	TRBJ1-1	TRBV10-1
ASSATRAGGPTNEQF	TRBJ2-1	TRBV5-4